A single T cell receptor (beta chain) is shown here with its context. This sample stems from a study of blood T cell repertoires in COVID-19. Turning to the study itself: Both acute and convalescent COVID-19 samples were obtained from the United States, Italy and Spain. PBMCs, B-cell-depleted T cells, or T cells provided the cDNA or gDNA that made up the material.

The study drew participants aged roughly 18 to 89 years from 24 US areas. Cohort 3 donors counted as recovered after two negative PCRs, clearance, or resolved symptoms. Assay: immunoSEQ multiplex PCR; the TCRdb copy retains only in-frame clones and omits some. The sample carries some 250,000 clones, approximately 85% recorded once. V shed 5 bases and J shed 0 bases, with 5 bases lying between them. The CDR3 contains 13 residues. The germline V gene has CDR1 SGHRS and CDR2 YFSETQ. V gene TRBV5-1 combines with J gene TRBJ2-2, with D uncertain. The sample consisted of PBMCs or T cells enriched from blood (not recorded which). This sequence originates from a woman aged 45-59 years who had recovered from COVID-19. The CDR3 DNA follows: TGCGCCAGCAGACCTACGAACACCGGGGAGCTGTTTTTT. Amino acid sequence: CASRPTNTGELFF.